The 27 T cell receptor beta chains below all came from one sample that was sequenced in a study of T cell clones after liver transplantation (dated by TCRdb to the late 2010s). The time point label on this specimen signifies: pre-transplant. Receptor libraries were prepared by the immunoSEQ multiplex PCR assay. TCRdb holds this immuneACCESS table with in-frame rearrangements only. Some clones are missing; in checked studies, unresolved V genes explain under half, and the rest has no known cause. The sample yields some 70,000 clones; roughly 90% were counted once. The top ten constitute under 3.5% of the sample. Sequences were derived from CD4+ T cells from blood, sampled before liver transplant. These receptors were obtained from a human donor who received a liver transplant.

The chain has TRBV19 and TRBJ2-1; tentatively, D is TRBD1 (6 bases). Germline V gene data show CDR1 as LNHDA and CDR2 as SQIVND (reference sequence). The length of the CDR3 is 12 residues. The V gene lost 4 bases and the J gene lost 6 bases, with 7 bases spanning the gap. CDR3 in amino acids: CASSNRVNEQFF. The CDR3 DNA reads TGTGCCAGTAGTAACAGGGTCAATGAGCAGTTCTTC.

The chain links TRBV7-9 to TRBJ2-3; 7 positions agree with TRBD1. Germline CDR1 is SEHNR and CDR2 is FQNEAQ (reference sequence). The CDR3 runs to 14 residues. J lost 1 base, V lost 5 bases, and 3 bases had no gene match. In DNA, the CDR3 is TGTGCCAGCAGCCGGGACAGCGGCACAGATACGCAGTATTTT. Amino acids: CASSRDSGTDTQYF.

This clone was counted a few times. The gene calls are TRBV6-1 and TRBJ2-3; 13 nucleotides line up with TRBD2. The CDR3 runs 19 residues. Losses at the gene ends were 4 bases for V and 5 bases for J; bases not matched to a gene: 15. Germline V gene data show CDR1 as MNHNS and CDR2 as SASEGT. The CDR3 DNA reads as TGTGCCAGCAGTGCACCGTTCTGGACTAGCGGGAGAATAGGAGATACGCAGTATTTT. This translates into CASSAPFWTSGRIGDTQYF.

The chain joins TRBV7-9 to TRBJ2-7; weak D call: TRBD1 (6 bases). The CDR3 has 12 residues. Between the trimmed V and J ends, which lost 5 bases and 4 bases, there was a span of 9 bases. Germline V gene sequence: CDR1 SEHNR, CDR2 FQNEAQ (reference sequence). CDR3 DNA sequence: TGTGCCAGCAGCCATGGACAGTACGAGCAGTACTTC. Translating gives CASSHGQYEQYF.

The count of this clone is one. CDR3 nucleotides: TGCGCCAGCAGCCAACACGAGTCAGGGGGCTTGGGCTATGGCTACACCTTC. Its protein product is CASSQHESGGLGYGYTF. The rearrangement joins TRBV4-1 to TRBJ1-2; 8 bases fit TRBD1. CDR1 is MGHRA and CDR2 is YSYEKL in the germline V gene. There are 17 residues in the CDR3. Trimming at V came to 2 bases and at J to 4 bases, leaving 12 bases not matched to a gene.

The chain carries TRBV28 and TRBJ2-1, with TRBD2 identical over 15 bases. With 1 base clipped from V and 1 base from J, the junction kept 5 bases outside the gene matches. Germline CDR1 and CDR2: MDHEN and SYDVKM. The CDR3 is made up of 19 amino acids. DNA for the CDR3: TGTGCCAGCAGTTTATTGGGACTAGCGGGAGGAGGGTCCTACAATGAGCAGTTCTTC. Protein: CASSLLGLAGGGSYNEQFF.

This clone was seen more than once but under ten times. The chain employs TRBV5-4 and TRBJ2-1; D unclear. Looked up from germline, CDR1 is SGHNT and CDR2 is YYREEE (reference sequence). The V end lost 1 base, the J end lost 0 bases, and 14 bases lay between the germline ends. This CDR3 is 17 amino acids long. The CDR3 bases are TGTGCCAGCAGCTTGTGGCTTCAGCCGAGCTCCTACAATGAGCAGTTCTTC. Protein product: CASSLWLQPSSYNEQFF.

The sample holds a few counts of this clone. This chain joins TRBV30 and TRBJ2-7; 9 bases map to TRBD1. This CDR3 is 14 amino acids long. Germline assignment: CDR1 GTSNPN and CDR2 SVGIG (reference sequence). V lost 1 base to trimming and J lost 3 bases; unmatched junction nucleotides: 4. The chain's CDR3 is CAWSEDRGRYEQYF. CDR3 sequence (DNA): TGTGCCTGGAGTGAGGACAGGGGCCGCTACGAGCAGTACTTC.

The V and J genes are TRBV30 and TRBJ2-5; 12 nucleotides match TRBD1. The ends lost 3 bases at V and 5 bases at J; junction bases unmatched: 10. This CDR3 has 16 amino acids. CDR1 and CDR2 from the germline V gene are GTSNPN and SVGIG (reference sequence). CDR3 in DNA: TGTGCCTGGAGGGCGGGACAGGGGGCGCGTGTGGAGACCCAGTACTTC. Translated: CAWRAGQGARVETQYF. The full variable domain, its missing parts supplied by reference TRBV30 and TRBJ2-5, is SQTIHQWPATLVQPVGSPLSLECTVEGTSNPNLYWYRQAAGRGLQLLFYSVGIGQISSEVPQNLSASRPQDRQFILSSKKLLLSDSGFYLCAWRAGQGARVETQYFGPGTRLLVL.

This rearrangement joins TRBV5-1 to TRBJ2-6; perhaps TRBD1 as D (6 bases). Germline V CDR1 and CDR2: SGHRS, YFSETQ. V lost 4 bases and J lost 0, with 11 bases in between. CDR3 length: 16 amino acids. DNA of the CDR3: TGCGCCAGCAGCCTAACAGGGAGCTCTGGGGCCAACGTCCTGACTTTC. Protein sequence: CASSLTGSSGANVLTF.

This clone was recorded at least ten times. This CDR3 is also generated by other DNA sequences in the sample. The V gene is TRBV6-1, the J gene TRBJ2-7, with 8 bases fitting TRBD2. From germline, CDR1 is MNHNS and CDR2 SASEGT. V dropped 0 bases and J dropped 7; count of bases not matched to a gene: 8. The CDR3 is 15 residues long. The CDR3 region has the DNA TGTGCCAGCAGTGAAGCCAGCGGGGGTCTGGAGGAGCAGTACTTC. The encoded protein is CASSEASGGLEEQYF.

The chain employs TRBV19 and TRBJ1-1; D call uncertain. This CDR3 has 14 amino acids. Germline assignment: CDR1 LNHDA and CDR2 SQIVND (reference sequence). The V end lost 4 bases, the J end lost 1 base, and 10 bases lay between the germline ends. For the CDR3, the DNA is TGTGCCAGTAGTAAAGGCGATCCGAACACTGAAGCTTTCTTT. The encoded protein is CASSKGDPNTEAFF.

This chain joins TRBV2 and TRBJ2-1; D might be TRBD1 (5 bases). Germline loops: CDR1 SNHLY, CDR2 FYNNEI. With 0 bases removed from V and 12 bases from J, the gap between germline ends came to 15 bases. This CDR3 has 14 amino acids. CDR3 in DNA: TGTGCCAGCAGTGAAGCGAACCCAGGGCGCGGGCAGTTCTTC. Amino acid sequence: CASSEANPGRGQFF. Full variable domain (missing parts from reference TRBV2 and TRBJ2-1): EPEVTQTPSHQVTQMGQEVILRCVPISNHLYFYWYRQILGQKVEFLVSFYNNEISEKSEIFDDQFSVERPDGSNFTLKIRSTKLEDSAMYFCASSEANPGRGQFFGPGTRLTVL.

The chain has TRBV7-9 and TRBJ1-5; D is undetermined. The CDR3 runs 13 residues. Germline V gene sequence: CDR1 SEHNR, CDR2 FQNEAQ (reference sequence). The V and J ends lost 0 bases and 6 bases respectively, with 6 bases between them. The CDR3: CASSLALSQPQHF. CDR3 nucleotide sequence: TGTGCCAGCAGCTTAGCGCTAAGTCAGCCCCAGCATTTT. The entire variable domain, with the rest obtained from reference TRBV7-9 and TRBJ1-5, is as follows: DTGVSQNPRHKITKRGQNVTFRCDPISEHNRLYWYRQTLGQGPEFLTYFQNEAQLEKSRLLSDRFSAERPKGSFSTLEIQRTEQGDSAMYLCASSLALSQPQHFGDGTRLSIL.

CDR3 amino acids: CASSSMPGTLSGANVLTF. The CDR3 coding sequence is TGTGCCAGCAGCTCTATGCCCGGGACGCTCTCTGGGGCCAACGTCCTGACTTTC. The chain uses TRBV5-4 and TRBJ2-6; perhaps D is TRBD1 or TRBD2 (5 bases each). The CDR3 spans 18 residues. Per germline, CDR1 SGHNT and CDR2 YYREEE (reference sequence). V was shortened by 3 bases and J by 0 bases, with 16 bases between the two germline ends.

This sequence joins TRBV6-1 and TRBJ2-7; the match to TRBD1 covers 8 bases. This CDR3 has 16 residues. Losses at the gene ends were 1 base for V and 3 bases for J; bases not matched to a gene: 8. CDR1 is MNHNS, CDR2 SASEGT, per germline. This CDR3 reads CASSEVPGQGNYEQYF. The DNA of the CDR3 is TGTGCCAGCAGTGAAGTCCCTGGACAGGGAAACTACGAGCAGTACTTC.

This clone was seen only once. The chain joins TRBV5-4 to TRBJ2-3; TRBD2 matches 9 bases. J gave up 1 base and V 4 bases, and 7 bases lay outside the gene matches. The CDR3 runs to 16 residues. The V gene's germline CDR1 is SGHNT and CDR2 YYREEE (reference sequence). The CDR3 region is CASSPRGGRGTDTQYF. The CDR3 bases are TGTGCCAGCAGCCCCCGGGGCGGGAGGGGCACAGATACGCAGTATTTT.

The rearrangement joins TRBV9 to TRBJ2-7, with a tentative D call TRBD1 (6 bases). The CDR3 length is 14 residues. V was cut by 0 bases and J by 6 bases, with 13 bases left in between. Germline CDR1 and CDR2: SGDLS and YYNGEE. The CDR3 sequence is CASSVAQGSGEQYF. The DNA for the CDR3 is TGTGCCAGCAGCGTAGCGCAGGGGTCGGGCGAGCAGTACTTC.

J is TRBJ2-7 and V is TRBV25-1, with D unclear. CDR3 size: 13 residues. CDR1 MGHDK and CDR2 SYGVNS come from the germline V gene. Trimming took 2 bases from V and 3 from J, leaving 8 bases between them. CDR3 coding DNA: TGTGCCAGCAGTGAAAGTTGGGTCTACGAGCAGTACTTC. Translated: CASSESWVYEQYF.

This chain uses TRBV7-6 with TRBJ2-1, with 12 bases fitting TRBD2. Germline CDR1 reads SGHVS; CDR2 reads FNYEAQ. V was pared by 2 bases and J by 10 bases, with 15 bases of the junction left unmatched. This CDR3 comprises 18 residues. CDR3 nucleotides: TGTGCCAGCAGCTTATACCCGCCGGGACTAGCGGGCTCGGGAGAGCAGTTCTTC. Translating gives CASSLYPPGLAGSGEQFF.

J is TRBJ1-2 and V is TRBV7-2, with 8 bases fitting TRBD1. Germline assignment: CDR1 SGHTA and CDR2 FQGNSA. V lost 6 bases to trimming and J lost 10 bases; unmatched junction nucleotides: 7. The CDR3 contains 12 residues. This chain's CDR3 is CASSLGQASYTF. In DNA, the CDR3 is TGTGCCAGCAGTCTGGGACAGGCGTCCTACACCTTC.

The chain uses TRBV9 and TRBJ1-2, with D unresolved. Germline V gives CDR1 SGDLS, CDR2 YYNGEE. The CDR3 totals 14 residues. The ends were cut back, 4 bases at V and 1 base at J, with 11 bases in the middle. The CDR3 sequence: CASSISQSNYGYTF. The DNA of the CDR3 is TGTGCCAGCAGCATCTCCCAAAGTAACTATGGCTACACCTTC.

Here the CDR3 DNA reads TGTGCCTGGAGTGTACTCGCAGGCCCCTCTGGAAACACCATATATTTT. It translates to CAWSVLAGPSGNTIYF. This rearrangement joins TRBV30 to TRBJ1-3; no clear D gene. With 0 bases removed from V and 0 bases from J, the gap between germline ends came to 12 bases. The CDR3 covers 16 residues. Germline CDR1 is GTSNPN and CDR2 is SVGIG (reference sequence). The full variable domain, completed using reference TRBV30 and TRBJ1-3, is SQTIHQWPATLVQPVGSPLSLECTVEGTSNPNLYWYRQAAGRGLQLLFYSVGIGQISSEVPQNLSASRPQDRQFILSSKKLLLSDSGFYLCAWSVLAGPSGNTIYFGEGSWLTVV.

The chain combines TRBV4-3 with TRBJ2-2; 10 bases are shared with TRBD1. This CDR3 contains 15 residues. In germline, CDR1 is LGHNA, CDR2 YSLEER. J gave up 5 bases and V 6 bases, and 6 bases lay outside the gene matches. This chain's CDR3 is CASRRDRGVTGELFF. Here the CDR3 DNA reads TGCGCCAGCAGACGGGACAGGGGAGTGACCGGGGAGCTGTTTTTT.

The chain combines TRBV30 with TRBJ1-4, with 8 bases lining up with TRBD1. The V segment lost 8 bases and the J segment 2 bases; nucleotides outside the gene matches: 4. Germline V gene lookup returns CDR1 GTSNPN and CDR2 SVGIG (reference sequence). The CDR3 has 13 amino acids. The CDR3 sequence is CAGRQGTNEKLFF. In nucleotides, the CDR3 is TGTGCCGGTCGACAGGGGACTAATGAAAAACTGTTTTTT.

The chain links TRBV7-6 to TRBJ2-1; 8 bases are a match to TRBD1. The CDR3 is made up of 12 amino acids. The V gene end was trimmed by 5 bases and the J gene end by 9 bases; junction bases not matched to a gene: 3. Germline assignment: CDR1 SGHVS and CDR2 FNYEAQ. CDR3 nucleotides: TGTGCCAGCAGCACAGGGGGAGTTGAGCAGTTCTTC. This translates into CASSTGGVEQFF.

This rearrangement joins TRBV9 to TRBJ2-7, with 10 bases lining up with TRBD2. CDR1 and CDR2 (germline): SGDLS, YYNGEE. This CDR3 region has 17 residues. Trimming took 4 bases from V and 13 from J; bases not matched to a gene: 23. In DNA form, the CDR3 reads TGTGCCAGCAGCTCGCTCGACGGGACTAGCGCCCTACGTAGTCAATACTTC. Translating gives CASSSLDGTSALRSQYF.